This passage covers 19 T cell receptor beta chains from one sample sequenced in a study of blood T cells in healthy people across ages (dated by TCRdb to the mid-2010s). Receptor libraries were prepared by 5' RACE. A second PCR of roughly 7 to 12 cycles was run with a J-beta primer mix and a sample-barcoded 5' primer. TCRdb applied fastp at Q25 and MiXCR to the public reads, then kept only in-frame beta chains. Rows with a matching CDR3 protein are joined into one entry that keeps the most common DNA and genes. The sample records around 1,900,000 distinct CDR3 sequences, more than 35% of which are singletons. The ten biggest clones cover 20% to 25% of the sample. The sequenced material came from blood. The receptors shown here come from a human donor in good health.

This chain connects TRBV7-2 to TRBJ2-3; no reliable D call. V was clipped by 4 bases and J by 8 bases, with 10 bases between them. Germline CDR1 SGHTA, CDR2 FQGNSA. The length of the CDR3 is 12 residues. The CDR3 nucleotides are TGTGCCAGCAGCTCGCCCCCCTCTACGCAGTATTTT. This codes for CASSSPPSTQYF.

V gene TRBV4-2 combines with J gene TRBJ2-1, with D possibly called TRBD1 or TRBD2 (5 bases each). Per germline, CDR1 LGHNA and CDR2 YNFKEQ. With 7 bases removed from V and 9 bases from J, the gap between germline ends came to 19 bases. The CDR3 length is 14 residues. CDR3 coding DNA: TGTGCCAGCAACCCCGAAGAGGGGCAAACTGAGCAGTTCTTC. It is translated as CASNPEEGQTEQFF.

This chain links TRBV7-6 with TRBJ2-5; D tentatively reads TRBD1 or TRBD2 (6 bases each). There are 13 residues in the CDR3. The germline V and J ends were trimmed by 2 bases and 11 bases, with 15 bases remaining between them. Looked up from germline, CDR1 is SGHVS and CDR2 is FNYEAQ. Written as DNA, the CDR3 is TGTGCCAGCAGCTTAATCGGGGGCCTTGAGCAGTACTTC. Translation: CASSLIGGLEQYF.

This chain uses TRBV20-1 with TRBJ1-1; D uncertain. Per the germline V gene, CDR1 is DFQATT and CDR2 is SNEGSKA (reference sequence). The V gene lost 0 bases and the J gene lost 11 bases, with 13 bases spanning the gap. This CDR3 region has 12 residues. The CDR3 is CSAREANSRAFF. For the CDR3, the DNA is TGCAGTGCTAGAGAGGCCAACTCTCGGGCTTTCTTT.

The genes are TRBV12-3 or TRBV12-4 and TRBJ1-5, with TRBD1 matching over 9 bases. This CDR3 is built from 15 residues. The trim removed 5 bases at V and 2 bases at J, leaving 4 bases unmatched. Here the CDR3 DNA reads TGTGCCAGCAGTAGCACAGGGGGCCGCAATCAGCCCCAGCATTTT. It is translated as CASSSTGGRNQPQHF.

The rearrangement uses TRBV9 and TRBJ2-1, with TRBD2 as a possible D gene (6 bases). This CDR3 is 16 amino acids long. Germline CDR1 reads SGDLS; CDR2 reads YYNGEE. The germline V and J ends were trimmed by 6 bases and 4 bases, with 20 bases remaining between them. The CDR3 DNA reads as TGTGCCAGCACCAATCGTGTGGGGGGTCGTTACAATGAGCAGTTCTTC. Residues: CASTNRVGGRYNEQFF.

This clonotype has a handful of counts. J is TRBJ1-2 and V is TRBV7-2; 8 bases align to TRBD1. Per germline, CDR1 SGHTA and CDR2 FQGNSA. This CDR3 is built from 14 residues. J lost 7 bases, V lost 5 bases, and 9 bases had no gene match. As DNA, the CDR3 is TGTGCCAGCAGCCTAGGACAGGGTGGTAGTGGCTACACCTTC. Amino acids: CASSLGQGGSGYTF.

This clonotype came up a few times. This chain uses TRBV6-6 with TRBJ2-6; a weak D match, TRBD2 (5 bases). In germline, CDR1 is MNHNY, CDR2 SVGAGI (reference sequence). The CDR3 loop spans 18 amino acids. V was pared by 6 bases and J by 0 bases, with 18 bases between. CDR3 in amino acids: CASRTSPGLTSGANVLTF. The CDR3 nucleotides are TGTGCCAGCAGAACATCCCCGGGGTTGACCTCTGGGGCCAACGTCCTGACTTTC.

The chain has TRBV10-3 and TRBJ2-5; possible D gene TRBD2, 5 bases. The V gene lost 4 bases and the J gene lost 5 bases, with 11 bases spanning the gap. This CDR3 has 13 residues. CDR1 is ENHRY, CDR2 SYGVKD, per germline. The CDR3 DNA is TGTGCCATCAGTGGGTCAGCGGCGGAGACCCAGTACTTC. Protein product: CAISGSAAETQYF.

The V gene is TRBV6-4, the J gene TRBJ1-6, with a tentative D call TRBD1 (6 bases). Germline CDR1 and CDR2: MRHNA and SNTAGT. V was cut by 6 bases and J by 13 bases, with 22 bases left in between. This CDR3 comprises 15 residues. CDR3 region: CASRIRTESHWPLHF. CDR3 DNA sequence: TGTGCCAGCAGAATTCGGACAGAGAGTCATTGGCCCCTCCACTTT.

This sequence joins TRBV7-2 and TRBJ2-7; TRBD2 matches 11 bases. Per germline, CDR1 SGHTA and CDR2 FQGNSA. The CDR3 consists of 20 residues. V trimming: 2 bases; J trimming: 0 bases; junction bases outside the gene matches: 15. CDR3 region: CASSLRGPTGLADFSYEQYF. Here the CDR3 DNA reads TGTGCCAGCAGCTTAAGGGGACCCACGGGACTAGCGGACTTCTCCTACGAGCAGTACTTC.

V is TRBV29-1 and J is TRBJ2-1; D not resolved. The CDR3 is made up of 11 amino acids. Deletions cut 0 bases from V and 10 bases from J, with 7 bases between. CDR1 SQVTM and CDR2 ANQGSEA come from the germline V gene. The CDR3 loop is CSVEEGKEQFF. The DNA for the CDR3 is TGCAGCGTTGAAGAGGGGAAAGAGCAGTTCTTC.

This clonotype was observed a few times. V and J are TRBV6-1 and TRBJ2-3; no clear D gene. Trimming took off 1 base at V and 11 bases at J, with 10 bases between the two ends. Looked up from germline, CDR1 is MNHNS and CDR2 is SASEGT. The CDR3 extends over 12 amino acids. CDR3 DNA: TGTGCCAGCAGTGAAGGTGCTACGAAGCAGTATTTT. Protein: CASSEGATKQYF.

This clonotype was seen a handful of times. This chain uses TRBV7-9 with TRBJ1-5; D is possibly TRBD1 (5 bases). The ends were cut back, 3 bases at V and 3 bases at J, with 9 bases in the middle. The CDR3 is 14 amino acids. CDR1 and CDR2 from the germline V gene are SEHNR and FQNEAQ (reference sequence). CDR3 DNA sequence: TGTGCCAGCAGCTTTGACAGCTTCAATCAGCCCCAGCATTTT. Translation gives CASSFDSFNQPQHF.

In its sample, this clonotype was seen a few times. This rearrangement joins TRBV6-2 or TRBV6-3 to TRBJ2-1; D is undetermined. V shed 0 bases and J shed 2 bases, with 14 bases lying between them. This CDR3 spans 17 amino acids. Germline CDR1 is MNHEY and CDR2 is SVGEGT. CDR3 DNA sequence: TGTGCCAGCAGTTACTCGGTCAAACCCAGAGCCTACAATGAGCAGTTCTTC. Translated, it gives CASSYSVKPRAYNEQFF.

V gene TRBV10-3 combines with J gene TRBJ2-3, with 9 bases aligning to TRBD2. This CDR3 contains 13 residues. CDR1 is ENHRY and CDR2 is SYGVKD in the germline V gene. V lost 8 bases to trimming and J lost 5 bases; unmatched junction nucleotides: 5. The CDR3 coding sequence is TGTGCCATCGGAGCGGGGGGACTAGATACGCAGTATTTT. It codes for CAIGAGGLDTQYF.

This chain links TRBV15 with TRBJ2-3; a possible D gene is TRBD2 (5 bases). Trimming removed 5 bases at V and 9 bases at J, with 24 bases between. The CDR3 runs 16 residues. Germline V gene data show CDR1 as LNHNV and CDR2 as YYDKDF (reference sequence). Here the CDR3 DNA reads TGTGCCACCAGCCCGCGAGATGGGCGGGCCGTGGGAACGCAGTATTTT. It encodes CATSPRDGRAVGTQYF.

This clonotype was observed a handful of times. The rearrangement links TRBV20-1 to TRBJ2-5; 9 bases align to TRBD2. The trim removed 0 bases at V and 5 bases at J, leaving 4 bases unmatched. CDR3 size: 14 residues. The germline V gene has CDR1 DFQATT and CDR2 SNEGSKA (reference sequence). DNA of the CDR3: TGCAGTGCTAGAGATGCGCGGGGGGGTGAGACCCAGTACTTC. Its translation is CSARDARGGETQYF.

The chain employs TRBV7-3 and TRBJ1-5; D might be TRBD1 (5 bases). From germline, CDR1 is SGHTA and CDR2 FQGTGA. The V end was cut by 3 bases, the J end by 6 bases, with 9 bases between. The CDR3 extends over 13 amino acids. This CDR3 reads CASSFDRSQPQHF. The CDR3, as DNA: TGTGCCAGCAGCTTCGACAGAAGTCAGCCCCAGCATTTT.